This T cell receptor beta chain was recovered during a study of T-cell reconstitution after alpha-beta-depleted transplantation in children. Study-level results: It was surviving recipient T cells and thymic progenitors that gave some patients high TCRbeta diversity at day 60. From newly produced T cells came most of the T-cell counts and diversity one year after transplant. Alpha-beta T cells about two months after transplant reportedly derived from several hundred expanded graft clones.

CDR3 length: 18 amino acids. The V and J ends lost 8 bases and 0 bases respectively, with 22 bases between them. The germline CDR1 and CDR2 sequences are MGHDK and SYGVNS. A library of TCRbeta sequences, prepared with unique molecular identifiers, was generated. Via MiXCR, TCRdb re-called the PCR reads, giving one row per CDR3 protein. This sample has a few hundred thousand distinct CDR3 sequences, with roughly 13% found just once. This clonotype was found a few times. The antigen remains undetermined. Sample: PBMCs, mostly from graft donor cells, taken 360 days after TCRalphabeta/CD19-depleted stem cell transplant. This sequence was found in a male patient between 5 and 17 years old who had a stem cell transplant for acute myeloid leukemia, so the T cells may come from the graft donor. The chain links TRBV25-1 to TRBJ2-2; TRBD1 is a possible D gene (6 bases). The CDR3 nucleotides are TGTGCCAGCGAAAGTGTTTATCTTGAGGGGGCGAACACCGGGGAGCTGTTTTTT. Translation: CASESVYLEGANTGELFF.